One sample yielded the 16 T cell receptor beta chains listed below, sequenced in a study of graft-versus-host responses after intestinal transplantation. These TCRs' antigens remain unknown. The protocol was immunoSEQ multiplex PCR, while the TCRdb copy is restricted to in-frame clones and leaves out a portion. The sample carries about 85,000 clones, roughly four fifths recorded once. The sample consisted of unstimulated CD8+ T cells sorted from spleen or lymph node cells, taken before intestinal transplant. The receptors stem from a human donor who received an intestinal transplant.

This chain uses TRBV4-1 with TRBJ2-2; D remains unclear. Trimming shortened V by 2 bases and J by 7 bases, and 14 bases separated the two germline ends. The CDR3 spans 15 residues. The germline V gene encodes CDR1 MGHRA and CDR2 YSYEKL. The CDR3 nucleotides are TGCGCCAGCAGCCAATGGTCTACAGCAGGCGGGGAGCTGTTTTTT. Translated: CASSQWSTAGGELFF.

The gene calls are TRBV29-1 and TRBJ2-1, with unresolved D. There are 12 residues in the CDR3. Trimming took 4 bases from V and 7 from J, leaving 11 bases between them. From germline, CDR1 is SQVTM and CDR2 ANQGSEA. Written as DNA, the CDR3 is TGCAGCGTTGCGATTCGGGCGAATGAGCAGTTCTTC. Its protein product is CSVAIRANEQFF.

The chain uses TRBV6-5 and TRBJ2-7, with D tentatively TRBD2 (6 bases). The length of the CDR3 is 14 residues. The germline V and J ends were trimmed by 8 bases and 2 bases, with 16 bases remaining between them. Germline CDR1 reads MNHEY; CDR2 reads SVGAGI. The CDR3 loop reads CASFDRDFPYEQYF. CDR3 DNA: TGTGCCAGCTTCGACCGGGACTTTCCCTACGAGCAGTACTTC.

The chain links TRBV7-9 to TRBJ2-5; unclear D gene. V lost 5 bases and J lost 3, with 13 bases in between. Germline-derived CDR1 and CDR2 are SEHNR and FQNEAQ (reference sequence). There are 14 residues in the CDR3. The DNA of the CDR3 is TGTGCCAGCAGCCCCCCCAAGCCCGAAGAGACCCAGTACTTC. Translating gives CASSPPKPEETQYF.

This chain connects TRBV11-2 to TRBJ2-1; 14 bases line up with TRBD2. The CDR3 runs to 15 residues. From germline, CDR1 is SGHAT and CDR2 FQNNGV. With V trimmed by 3 bases and J by 5 bases, 0 bases remained unmatched. The CDR3 reads CASSLGLAGDNEQFF. In DNA, the CDR3 is TGTGCCAGCAGCTTGGGACTAGCGGGGGACAATGAGCAGTTCTTC. Filled out from reference TRBV11-2 and TRBJ2-1, the complete variable domain reads EAGVAQSPRYKIIEKRQSVAFWCNPISGHATLYWYQQILGQGPKLLIQFQNNGVVDDSQLPKDRFSAERLKGVDSTLKIQPAKLEDSAVYLCASSLGLAGDNEQFFGPGTRLTVL.

The chain has TRBV28 and TRBJ2-2, with 11 bases identical to TRBD2. Per germline, CDR1 MDHEN and CDR2 SYDVKM. V lost 8 bases and J lost 1; bases outside the gene matches: 3. The CDR3 covers 15 residues. The DNA for the CDR3 is TGTGCCAGCGGGGGACTAGCGGAGAACACCGGGGAGCTGTTTTTT. Amino acid sequence: CASGGLAENTGELFF.

The rearrangement joins TRBV2 to TRBJ2-4; TRBD2 agrees at 7 bases. CDR3 length: 14 residues. Germline values: CDR1 SNHLY, CDR2 FYNNEI. The V gene end was trimmed by 4 bases and the J gene end by 7 bases; junction bases not matched to a gene: 7. The CDR3 protein is CASSAPISGNIQYF. CDR3 nucleotides: TGTGCCAGCAGTGCCCCTATTAGCGGGAACATTCAGTACTTC.

This chain links TRBV19 with TRBJ2-2; 9 bases are a match to TRBD1. CDR3 length: 16 amino acids. Trimming at V came to 6 bases and at J to 5 bases, leaving 10 bases not matched to a gene. Germline CDR1 and CDR2: LNHDA and SQIVND (reference sequence). The CDR3 protein is CASSITATGGTGELFF. The CDR3 region has the DNA TGTGCCAGTAGCATAACCGCGACAGGGGGGACCGGGGAGCTGTTTTTT.

The genes are TRBV29-1 and TRBJ2-1; 11 positions match TRBD2. V shed 1 base and J 9 bases; nucleotides not matched to a gene: 14. The CDR3 sequence is 17 residues long. The germline CDR1 and CDR2 sequences are SQVTM and ANQGSEA. The CDR3 DNA reads TGCAGCGTTGAAGCCCGCCTGACTAGCGGGGAAGGCACTGAGCAGTTCTTC. Its translation is CSVEARLTSGEGTEQFF.

V usage is TRBV7-6 and J usage is TRBJ2-1; 9 bases line up with TRBD2. The CDR3 length is 15 residues. Per germline, CDR1 SGHVS and CDR2 FNYEAQ. The junction had 8 bases not matched to a gene; V was cut back by 5 bases and J by 6 bases. The CDR3 nucleotides read TGTGCCAGCAGCCCTGGACTAGCGTTGATCAATGAGCAGTTCTTC. Amino acids: CASSPGLALINEQFF. Variable domain in full (rest from reference TRBV7-6 and TRBJ2-1): GAGVSQSPRYKVTKRGQDVALRCDPISGHVSLYWYRQALGQGPEFLTYFNYEAQQDKSGLPNDRFSAERPEGSISTLTIQRTEQRDSAMYRCASSPGLALINEQFFGPGTRLTVL.

CDR3 residues: CASSPAGGEKLFF. The DNA of the CDR3 is TGCGCCAGCAGCCCCGCGGGAGGTGAAAAACTGTTTTTT. The chain recombines TRBV4-1 with TRBJ1-4; D call uncertain. The germline CDR1 and CDR2 sequences are MGHRA and YSYEKL. The CDR3 covers 13 residues. V was pared by 4 bases and J by 7 bases, with 10 bases between.

The DNA of the CDR3 is TGTGCCAGCAACCCCGGGAGGTTCACAGATACGCAGTATTTT. This translates into CASNPGRFTDTQYF. The chain employs TRBV25-1 and TRBJ2-3, with 7 bases aligning to TRBD2. The CDR3 runs to 14 residues. With 7 bases clipped from V and 2 bases from J, the junction kept 6 bases outside the gene matches. Germline V gives CDR1 MGHDK, CDR2 SYGVNS. Combining the CDR3 with reference TRBV25-1 and TRBJ2-3 gives the whole variable domain EADIYQTPRYLVIGTGKKITLECSQTMGHDKMYWYQQDPGMELHLIHYSYGVNSTEKGDLSSESTVSRIRTEHFPLTLESARPSHTSQYLCASNPGRFTDTQYFGPGTRLTVL.

V gene TRBV7-9 combines with J gene TRBJ2-3; 10 bases are shared with TRBD1. CDR1 is SEHNR and CDR2 is FQNEAQ in the germline V gene (reference sequence). This CDR3 contains 17 residues. V dropped 1 base and J dropped 3; count of bases not matched to a gene: 7. The CDR3 is CASSLGIRDRGTDTQYF. In DNA, the CDR3 is TGTGCCAGCAGCTTAGGAATCCGGGACAGGGGAACAGATACGCAGTATTTT.

This clone was seen only once. In the same sample, other DNA sequences code for this CDR3. The gene calls are TRBV29-1 and TRBJ2-7, with 11 bases that match TRBD1. Trimming took 7 bases from V and 3 from J; bases not matched to a gene: 2. CDR1 SQVTM and CDR2 ANQGSEA come from the germline V gene. The CDR3 runs to 12 residues. DNA of the CDR3: TGCAGCGCCGGGACAGGGGGCTACGAGCAGTACTTC. Amino acid sequence: CSAGTGGYEQYF.

The V and J genes are TRBV4-1 and TRBJ1-5, with D tentatively TRBD1 (5 bases). Germline V gives CDR1 MGHRA, CDR2 YSYEKL. V lost 3 bases and J lost 5, with 14 bases in between. CDR3 length: 15 amino acids. The CDR3 here is CASSHGWGGDQPQHF. CDR3 sequence (DNA): TGCGCCAGCAGCCATGGATGGGGGGGAGATCAGCCCCAGCATTTT.

This clone appeared once. The CDR3, as DNA: TGTGCCAGCAGCTTCCTAGCGGGGGGCCAAGAGACCCAGTACTTC. Translating gives CASSFLAGGQETQYF. This rearrangement joins TRBV11-2 to TRBJ2-5; 11 nucleotides align to TRBD2. CDR3 length equals 15 residues. Germline CDR1 reads SGHAT; CDR2 reads FQNNGV. With V trimmed by 3 bases and J by 1 base, 1 base remained unmatched.